The following is a T cell receptor beta chain sequence with its context. This table comes from immunoSEQ multiplex PCR, and its TCRdb copy is limited to in-frame clones, with some not included. This table holds about 200,000 clones, approximately 86% found once. The sample is drawn from a study of blood T cell repertoires in COVID-19. Germline V CDR1 and CDR2: SGHTA, FQGNSA. Trimming took 1 base from V and 7 from J; bases not matched to a gene: 3. The CDR3 has 13 residues. This sequence originates from a woman aged 40-49 years with acute COVID-19. Material for sequencing was PBMCs or T cells enriched from blood (not recorded which). The chain couples TRBV7-2 to TRBJ2-7; 8 nucleotides align to TRBD1. CDR3 region: CASSLDRGKEQYF. CDR3 in DNA: TGTGCCAGCAGCTTAGACAGGGGGAAGGAGCAGTACTTC. The full variable domain, with the rest looked up from reference TRBV7-2 and TRBJ2-7, is GAGVSQSPSNKVTEKGKDVELRCDPISGHTALYWYRQSLGQGLEFLIYFQGNSAPDKSGLPSDRFSAERTGGSVSTLTIQRTQQEDSAVYLCASSLDRGKEQYFGPGTRLTVT.